This T cell receptor beta chain was sequenced for a study of T cell changes during pregnancy in multiple sclerosis. Profiling relied on immunoSEQ multiplex PCR, and the TCRdb table lists in-frame clones only, not all of them. The data hold about 72,000 clones, with 91% observed a single time. Trimming left V 5 bases short and J 1 base short, with 5 bases between. This CDR3 has 12 residues. The germline V gene encodes CDR1 LNHDA and CDR2 SQIVND (reference sequence). The V gene is TRBV19, the J gene TRBJ1-1; D unresolved. The specimen was peripheral blood, collected in the third trimester of pregnancy. The source is a female donor in good health, enrolled as a control in a pregnancy study. CDR3 in amino acids: CASSFRNTEAFF. DNA of the CDR3: TGTGCCAGTAGTTTCCGGAACACTGAAGCTTTCTTT.